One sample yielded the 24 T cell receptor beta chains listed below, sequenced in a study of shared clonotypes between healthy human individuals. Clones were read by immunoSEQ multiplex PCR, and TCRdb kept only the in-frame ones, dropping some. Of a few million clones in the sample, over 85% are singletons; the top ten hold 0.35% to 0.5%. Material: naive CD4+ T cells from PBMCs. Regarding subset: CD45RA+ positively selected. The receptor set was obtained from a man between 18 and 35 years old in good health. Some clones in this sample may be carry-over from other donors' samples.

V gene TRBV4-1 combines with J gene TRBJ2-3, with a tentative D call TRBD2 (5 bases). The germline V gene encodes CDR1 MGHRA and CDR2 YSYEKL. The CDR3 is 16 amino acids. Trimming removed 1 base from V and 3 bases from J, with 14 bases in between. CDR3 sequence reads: CASSQGVVPGTDTQYF. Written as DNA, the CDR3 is TGCGCCAGCAGCCAAGGTGTCGTCCCGGGGACAGATACGCAGTATTTT.

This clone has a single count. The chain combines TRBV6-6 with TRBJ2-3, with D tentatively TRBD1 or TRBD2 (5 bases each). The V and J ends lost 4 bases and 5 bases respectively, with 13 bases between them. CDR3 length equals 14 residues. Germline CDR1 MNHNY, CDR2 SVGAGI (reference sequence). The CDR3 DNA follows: TGTGCCAGCAGTTTGGTGGGGGAAGGAGATACGCAGTATTTT. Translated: CASSLVGEGDTQYF.

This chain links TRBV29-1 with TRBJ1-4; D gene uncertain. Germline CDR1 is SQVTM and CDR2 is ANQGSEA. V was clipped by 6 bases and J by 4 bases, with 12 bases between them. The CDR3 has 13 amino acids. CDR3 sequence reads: CSVRRLYNEKLFF. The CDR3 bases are TGCAGCGTGCGAAGACTGTATAATGAAAAACTGTTTTTT.

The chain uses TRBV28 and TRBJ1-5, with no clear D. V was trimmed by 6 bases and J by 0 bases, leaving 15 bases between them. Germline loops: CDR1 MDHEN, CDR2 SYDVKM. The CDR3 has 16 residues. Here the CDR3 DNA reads TGTGCCAGCAGCTCCTACAGAGACTATAGCAATCAGCCCCAGCATTTT. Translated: CASSSYRDYSNQPQHF.

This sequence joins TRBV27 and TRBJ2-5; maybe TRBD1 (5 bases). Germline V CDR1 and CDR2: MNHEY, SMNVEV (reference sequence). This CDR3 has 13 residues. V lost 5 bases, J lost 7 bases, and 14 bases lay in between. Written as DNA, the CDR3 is TGTGCCAGCAGTCCTGGGGCTACGGGGACCCAGTACTTC. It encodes CASSPGATGTQYF.

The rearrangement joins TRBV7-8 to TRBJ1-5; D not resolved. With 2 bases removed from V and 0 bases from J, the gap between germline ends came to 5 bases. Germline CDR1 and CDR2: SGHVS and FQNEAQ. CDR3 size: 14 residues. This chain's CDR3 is CASSLSVSNQPQHF. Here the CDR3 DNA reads TGTGCCAGCAGCTTATCTGTTAGCAATCAGCCCCAGCATTTT.

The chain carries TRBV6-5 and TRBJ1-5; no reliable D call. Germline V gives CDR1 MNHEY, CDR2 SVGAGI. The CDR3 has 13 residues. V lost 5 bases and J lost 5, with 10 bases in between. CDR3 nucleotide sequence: TGTGCCAGCAGTGTCGACAACTATCAGCCCCAGCATTTT. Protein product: CASSVDNYQPQHF.

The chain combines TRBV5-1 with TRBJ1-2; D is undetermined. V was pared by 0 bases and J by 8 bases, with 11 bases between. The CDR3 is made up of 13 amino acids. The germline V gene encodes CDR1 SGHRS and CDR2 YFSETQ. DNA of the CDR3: TGCGCCAGCAGCTTGGAGGCTACGGCGGGCTACACCTTC. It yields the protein CASSLEATAGYTF.

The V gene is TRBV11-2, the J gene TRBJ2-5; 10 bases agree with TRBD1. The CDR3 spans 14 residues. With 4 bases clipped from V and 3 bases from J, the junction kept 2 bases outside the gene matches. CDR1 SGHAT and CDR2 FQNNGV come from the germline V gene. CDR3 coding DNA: TGTGCCAGCAGCTCCGGGACAGGGGAAGAGACCCAGTACTTC. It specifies CASSSGTGEETQYF.

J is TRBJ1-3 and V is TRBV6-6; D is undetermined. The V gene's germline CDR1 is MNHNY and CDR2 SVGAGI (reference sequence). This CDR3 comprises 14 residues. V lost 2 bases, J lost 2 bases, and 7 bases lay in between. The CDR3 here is CASSYPIAGNTIYF. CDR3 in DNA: TGTGCCAGCAGTTACCCCATCGCTGGAAACACCATATATTTT.

This CDR3 reads CASSSTSGAPYNEQFF. As DNA, the CDR3 is TGTGCCAGCAGCTCCACTAGCGGGGCACCTTACAATGAGCAGTTCTTC. The chain recombines TRBV7-2 with TRBJ2-1; the match to TRBD2 covers 10 bases. The V and J ends lost 4 bases and 4 bases, in that order; junction bases with no gene match: 7. The CDR3 loop spans 16 amino acids. Per germline, CDR1 SGHTA and CDR2 FQGNSA.

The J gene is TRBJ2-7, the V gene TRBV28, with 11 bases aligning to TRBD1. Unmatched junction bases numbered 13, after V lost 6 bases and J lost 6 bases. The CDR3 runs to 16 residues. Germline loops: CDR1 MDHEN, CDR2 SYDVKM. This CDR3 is CASRSGGRDRGTEQYF. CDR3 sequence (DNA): TGTGCCAGCAGATCCGGCGGAAGGGACAGGGGGACCGAGCAGTACTTC.

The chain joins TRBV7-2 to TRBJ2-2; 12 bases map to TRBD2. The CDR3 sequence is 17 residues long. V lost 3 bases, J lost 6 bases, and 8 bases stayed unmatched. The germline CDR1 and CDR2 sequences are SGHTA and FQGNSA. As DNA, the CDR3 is TGTGCCAGCAGCTTGAGTAGACTAGCGGGAGTGGCCGGGGAGCTGTTTTTT. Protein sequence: CASSLSRLAGVAGELFF.

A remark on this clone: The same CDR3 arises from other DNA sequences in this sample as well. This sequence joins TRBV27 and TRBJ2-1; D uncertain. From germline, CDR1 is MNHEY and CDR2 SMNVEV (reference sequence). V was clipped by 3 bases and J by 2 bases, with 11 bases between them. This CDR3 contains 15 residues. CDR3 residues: CASSFRVTAYNEQFF. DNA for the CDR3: TGTGCCAGCAGTTTTAGGGTAACAGCCTACAATGAGCAGTTCTTC.

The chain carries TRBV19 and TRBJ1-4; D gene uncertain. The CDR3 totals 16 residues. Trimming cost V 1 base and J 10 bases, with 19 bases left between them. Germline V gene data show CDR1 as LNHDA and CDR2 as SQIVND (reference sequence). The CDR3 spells CASSIVSLGVVGKLFF. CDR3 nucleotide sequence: TGTGCCAGTAGTATAGTTTCCCTCGGCGTCGTAGGAAAACTGTTTTTT.

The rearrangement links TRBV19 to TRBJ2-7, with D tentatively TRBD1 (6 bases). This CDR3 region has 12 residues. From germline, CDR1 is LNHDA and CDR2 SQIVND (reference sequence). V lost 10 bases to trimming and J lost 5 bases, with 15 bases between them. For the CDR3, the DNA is TGTGCCACTCTAGACAGGAGCAACGAGCAGTACTTC. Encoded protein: CATLDRSNEQYF.

CDR3 residues: CASSLDRLGVANTGELFF. The CDR3 DNA is TGTGCCAGCAGCTTAGATCGATTAGGGGTGGCGAACACCGGGGAGCTGTTTTTT. This sequence joins TRBV11-3 and TRBJ2-2; D may be TRBD1 (5 bases). This CDR3 has 18 residues. CDR1 and CDR2 from the germline V gene are SGHNT and YENEEA. Trimming took off 0 bases at V and 0 bases at J, with 14 bases between the two ends.

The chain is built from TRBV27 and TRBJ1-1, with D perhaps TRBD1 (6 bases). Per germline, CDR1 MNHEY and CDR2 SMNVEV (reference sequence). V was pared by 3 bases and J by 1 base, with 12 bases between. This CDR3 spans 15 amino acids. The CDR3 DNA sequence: TGTGCCAGCAGTTTTTGGGGCAGGGGGAACACTGAAGCTTTCTTT. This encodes CASSFWGRGNTEAFF.

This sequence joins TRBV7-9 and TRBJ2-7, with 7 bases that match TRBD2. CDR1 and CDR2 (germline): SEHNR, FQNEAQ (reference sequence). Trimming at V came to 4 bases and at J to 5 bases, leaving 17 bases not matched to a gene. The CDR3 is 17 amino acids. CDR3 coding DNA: TGTGCCAGCAGCTCGACCTTTTTGGCGGGAGCGGTGCACGAGCAGTACTTC. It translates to CASSSTFLAGAVHEQYF.

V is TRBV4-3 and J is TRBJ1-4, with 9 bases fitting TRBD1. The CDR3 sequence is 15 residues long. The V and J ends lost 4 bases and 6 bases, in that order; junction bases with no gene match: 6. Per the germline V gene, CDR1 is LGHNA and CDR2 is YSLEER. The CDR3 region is CASSLDRGGDEKLFF. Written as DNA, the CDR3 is TGCGCCAGCAGCCTAGACAGGGGGGGAGATGAAAAACTGTTTTTT.

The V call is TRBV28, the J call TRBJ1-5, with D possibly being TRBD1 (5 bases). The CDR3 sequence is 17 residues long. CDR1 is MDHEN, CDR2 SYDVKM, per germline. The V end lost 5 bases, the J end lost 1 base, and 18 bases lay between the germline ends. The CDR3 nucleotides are TGTGCCAGCAGTCACTTCCTCAGGGAGAGGAGCAATCAGCCCCAGCATTTT. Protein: CASSHFLRERSNQPQHF.

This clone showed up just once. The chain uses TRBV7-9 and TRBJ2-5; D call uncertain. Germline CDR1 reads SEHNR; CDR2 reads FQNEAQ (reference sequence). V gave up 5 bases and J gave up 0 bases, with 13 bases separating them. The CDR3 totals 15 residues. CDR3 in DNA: TGTGCCAGCAGCGGCCGCCTTTTGGACCAAGAGACCCAGTACTTC. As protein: CASSGRLLDQETQYF.

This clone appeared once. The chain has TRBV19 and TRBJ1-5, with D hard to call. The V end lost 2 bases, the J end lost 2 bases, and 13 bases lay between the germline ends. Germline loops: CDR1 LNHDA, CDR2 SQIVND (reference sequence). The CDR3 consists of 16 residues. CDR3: CASSIYVGMGNQPQHF. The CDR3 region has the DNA TGTGCCAGTAGTATATACGTCGGGATGGGCAATCAGCCCCAGCATTTT.

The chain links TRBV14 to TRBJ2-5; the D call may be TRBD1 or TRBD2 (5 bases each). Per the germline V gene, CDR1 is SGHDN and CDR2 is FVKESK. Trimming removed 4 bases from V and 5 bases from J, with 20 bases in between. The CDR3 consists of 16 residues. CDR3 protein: CASSRWGTGRRETQYF. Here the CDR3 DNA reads TGTGCCAGCAGCCGATGGGGGACCGGGCGGCGGGAGACCCAGTACTTC.